The clone carrying this T cell receptor beta chain came up a few times. Its matching antigen is unknown. Clones were read by immunoSEQ multiplex PCR, and TCRdb kept only the in-frame ones, dropping some. Of nearly 100,000 clones listed, approximately 80% are singletons. The data belong to a study of PD-1 blockade in classical Hodgkin lymphoma. Study in general: The patients were dosed with nivolumab 3 mg/kg, infused intravenously every 2 weeks. Study results and caveats: Reported findings placed baseline TCR diversity lower in newly diagnosed patients (compared with healthy donors). Patients who responded completely had about the same baseline diversity as newly diagnosed patients.

The CDR3 spans 14 residues. Germline CDR1 is SGHNT and CDR2 is YYREEE (reference sequence). V was shortened by 0 bases and J by 8 bases, with 12 bases between the two germline ends. Every patient was affected by relapse after autologous stem cell transplantation, while exposure to brentuximab vedotin was not uniform. Progressive disease, partial response or complete response was each patient's best response. This sequence joins TRBV5-4 and TRBJ2-1; D is ambiguous. This clonotype was obtained from a human donor with classical Hodgkin lymphoma. This material consisted of peripheral blood mononuclear cells (PBMCs), taken at baseline. CDR3 sequence (DNA): TGTGCCAGCAGCTTGGCTGTTAGCTTCCATGAGCAGTTCTTC. Protein sequence: CASSLAVSFHEQFF.